These T cell receptor beta chains were read from a single sample in a study of T cell responses to AZD1222 COVID-19 vaccine. Sequencing used immunoSEQ multiplex PCR; TCRdb keeps in-frame clones, though not all of them. The sample records some 150,000 clones, over 85% being singletons. The source was peripheral blood, collected on day 0 of AZD1222 vaccination. The receptors originated from an adult in good health. Both conserved end residues are part of each CDR3. D genes are given only for firm matches. Size is stated for part of the rows, as once, few or many counts, or as a class when the clone is expanded.

V gene	D gene	clone size	J gene	CDR3 DNA	CDR3 protein
TRBV19	TRBD1	-	TRBJ1-1	TGTGCCAGTAGTAAGGGGACAGGGGTTTTGTACACTGAAGCTTTCTTT	CASSKGTGVLYTEAFF
TRBV11-2	-	few	TRBJ1-2	TGTGCCAGCACTAAGCCGGGCAGAGACTATGGCTACACCTTC	CASTKPGRDYGYTF
TRBV11-1	-	-	TRBJ2-7	TGTGCCAGCAGCTTGGAGGCAGAGGTTGAATGCGAGCAGTACTTC	CASSLEAEVECEQYF
TRBV5-6	TRBD2	-	TRBJ2-7	TGTGCCAGCAGCCACGGACTACTAGCGGGAGGACTGATTACCTACGAGCAGTACTTC	CASSHGLLAGGLITYEQYF
TRBV7-6	-	-	TRBJ2-1	TGTGCCAGCAGCTCTAGCGTCCTTTACAATGAGCAGTTCTTC	CASSSSVLYNEQFF
TRBV5-6	TRBD1	-	TRBJ1-4	TGTGCCAGCAGCCTTCGGGACAGGGGGAATGAAAAACTGTTTTTT	CASSLRDRGNEKLFF
TRBV5-5	-	-	TRBJ2-7	TGTGCCAGCGGCTACAGTTTCAGCTCCTACGAGCAGTACTTC	CASGYSFSSYEQYF
TRBV3-1/TRBV3-2	-	-	TRBJ2-1	TGTGCCAGCAGCCAATTTGGAGGCAATGAGCAGTTCTTC	CASSQFGGNEQFF
TRBV20-1	-	once	TRBJ2-2	TGCAGTGCTAGTGATACCCGACAGATGAACACCGGGGAGCTGTTTTTT	CSASDTRQMNTGELFF
TRBV3-1/TRBV3-2	-	once	TRBJ2-5	TGTGCCAGCAGCCACCGGCGGGACCAAGAGACCCAGTACTTC	CASSHRRDQETQYF
TRBV11-1	-	-	TRBJ2-2	TGTGCCAGCAGCCTGATGAACACCGGGGAGCTGTTTTTT	CASSLMNTGELFF